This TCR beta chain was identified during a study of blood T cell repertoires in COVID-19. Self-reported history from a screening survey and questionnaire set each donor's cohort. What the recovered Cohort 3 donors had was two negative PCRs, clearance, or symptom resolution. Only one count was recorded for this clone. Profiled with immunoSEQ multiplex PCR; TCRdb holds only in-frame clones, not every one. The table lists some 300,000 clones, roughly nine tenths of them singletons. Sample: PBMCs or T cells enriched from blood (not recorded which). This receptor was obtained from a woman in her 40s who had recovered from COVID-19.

Written as DNA, the CDR3 is TGCGCCAGCAGCTTCGACAGTTCCTACGAGCAGTACTTC. Its protein product is CASSFDSSYEQYF. The chain is built from TRBV5-1 and TRBJ2-7; tentative D call: TRBD1 (5 bases). CDR3 size: 13 residues. Germline V gene data show CDR1 as SGHRS and CDR2 as YFSETQ. V lost 2 bases and J lost 1, with 7 bases in between. Full variable domain (remainder filled in from reference TRBV5-1 and TRBJ2-7): KAGVTQTPRYLIKTRGQQVTLSCSPISGHRSVSWYQQTPGQGLQFLFEYFSETQRNKGNFPGRFSGRQFSNSRSEMNVSTLELGDSALYLCASSFDSSYEQYFGPGTRLTVT.